The next 5 T cell receptor beta chains were all read from a single sample in a study of Ad26.COV2.S vaccination and SARS-CoV-2 variants. The treatment here: over 15 received Ad26.COV2.S at low or high dose, single or two shots; roughly five received placebo; per-sample allocation not given. Sampling took place 63 days after the first vaccine or placebo injection. Assay used: immunoSEQ multiplex PCR; TCRdb lists only in-frame clones, some missing. Here the sample spans fewer than 400,000 clones, 85% being singletons. The sequencing used peripheral blood, collected in a trial of Ad26.COV2.S vaccine versus placebo. These receptors came from a person aged 18-60 years who received the Ad26.COV2.S COVID-19 vaccine or a placebo.

The chain joins TRBV7-2 to TRBJ2-1, with no clear D. Germline values: CDR1 SGHTA, CDR2 FQGNSA. The CDR3 consists of 13 residues. With 3 bases removed from V and 9 bases from J, the gap between germline ends came to 12 bases. Here the CDR3 DNA reads TGTGCCAGCAGCTTCAATAGTATCGGTGAGCAGTTCTTC. Protein sequence: CASSFNSIGEQFF.

The genes are TRBV6-5 and TRBJ1-6, with D unclear. V was shortened by 6 bases and J by 7 bases, with 10 bases between the two germline ends. The CDR3 covers 13 residues. In germline, CDR1 is MNHEY, CDR2 SVGAGI. The CDR3 is CASRGRLNSPLHF. The CDR3 region has the DNA TGTGCCAGCAGAGGACGGTTAAATTCACCCCTCCACTTT.

This clone was counted a single time. This chain uses TRBV4-2 with TRBJ1-1; no definite D call. The CDR3 is 13 residues long. CDR1 is LGHNA and CDR2 is YNFKEQ in the germline V gene. Trimming took off 0 bases at V and 7 bases at J, with 9 bases between the two ends. CDR3 bases: TGTGCCAGCAGCCAAGATCTTAGGGTTGAAGCTTTCTTT. Its translation is CASSQDLRVEAFF.

V and J are TRBV5-4 and TRBJ2-7; a weak D match, TRBD2 (5 bases). The length of the CDR3 is 13 residues. CDR1 and CDR2 from the germline V gene are SGHNT and YYREEE (reference sequence). The V end was cut by 3 bases, the J end by 2 bases, with 9 bases between. CDR3 DNA: TGTGCCAGCAGCTCCGTCGGGACCTACGAGCAGTACTTC. This gives the protein CASSSVGTYEQYF.

CDR3 loop: CSASPGDAFPDTQYF. The DNA for the CDR3 is TGCAGTGCTAGTCCGGGTGATGCCTTCCCAGATACGCAGTATTTT. The V gene is TRBV20-1, the J gene TRBJ2-3; D is unresolved. Trimming pared 3 bases from V and 4 bases from J, leaving 17 bases between. The CDR3 runs 15 residues. From germline, CDR1 is DFQATT and CDR2 SNEGSKA (reference sequence).